This T cell receptor beta chain was sequenced during a study of T cell repertoires in ileal Crohn's disease. Study information: Median disease duration was approximately 8 years; 35% smoked at surgery.

Study-level results: Mucosal expansions were suggested to be mainly CD8 T cells. Endoscopic recurrence occurred in every patient whose clonality exceeded 26.8%.

Concerning this clone itself: No antigen is known for it.

Assay used: immunoSEQ multiplex PCR; TCRdb lists only in-frame clones, some missing. The table includes thousands of clones, more than 75% detected once. Trimming took off 4 bases at V and 6 bases at J, with 10 bases between the two ends. CDR1 and CDR2 (germline): MDHEN, SYDVKM. The CDR3 covers 13 residues. The receptor comes from an adult with Crohn's disease. The material sequenced was ileal tissue. This chain uses TRBV28 with TRBJ2-1; TRBD2 is a possible D gene (6 bases). The CDR3 sequence: CASSYQGGNEQFF. The CDR3 DNA sequence: TGTGCCAGCAGTTACCAGGGAGGCAATGAGCAGTTCTTC. The whole variable domain, filled in from reference TRBV28 and TRBJ2-1, reads DVKVTQSSRYLVKRTGEKVFLECVQDMDHENMFWYRQDPGLGLRLIYFSYDVKMKEKGDIPEGYSVSREKKERFSLILESASTNQTSMYLCASSYQGGNEQFFGPGTRLTVL.